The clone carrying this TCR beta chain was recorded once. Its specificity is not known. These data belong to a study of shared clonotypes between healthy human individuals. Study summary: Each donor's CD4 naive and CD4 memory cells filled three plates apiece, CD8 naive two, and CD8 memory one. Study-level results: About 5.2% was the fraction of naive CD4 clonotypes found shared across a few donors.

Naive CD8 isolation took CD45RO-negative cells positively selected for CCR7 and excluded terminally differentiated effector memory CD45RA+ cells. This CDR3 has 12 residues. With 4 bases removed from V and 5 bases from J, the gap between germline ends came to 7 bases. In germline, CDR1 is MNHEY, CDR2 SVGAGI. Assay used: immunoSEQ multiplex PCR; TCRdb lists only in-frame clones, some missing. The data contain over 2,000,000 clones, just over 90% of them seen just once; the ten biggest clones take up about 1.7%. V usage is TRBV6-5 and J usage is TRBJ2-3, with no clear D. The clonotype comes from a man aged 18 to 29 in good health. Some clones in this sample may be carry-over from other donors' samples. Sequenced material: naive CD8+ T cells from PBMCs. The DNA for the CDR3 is TGTGCCAGCAGTTCCATTAGAGATACGCAGTATTTT. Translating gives CASSSIRDTQYF.